These T cell receptor beta chains were read from a single sample in a study of T cell responses to AZD1222 COVID-19 vaccine. Measured with immunoSEQ multiplex PCR; TCRdb has only the in-frame clones, and not every one. This sample carries over 110,000 clones, roughly 91% of them seen once, and the ten largest clones take around 5.4%. This specimen was peripheral blood, taken on day 0 of AZD1222 vaccination. These receptors originate from an adult in good health. CDR3s include the opening cysteine and the closing phenylalanine or tryptophan. The order of the fields is V gene, J gene, D gene, CDR3 length, CDR3 DNA, CDR3 protein. The D gene is left open where the match is weak.

>TRBV24-1|TRBJ1-5|.|14
TGTGCCACCAGTGAGCACGGACAGCTAAGGCCCCAGCATTTT
CATSEHGQLRPQHF
>TRBV5-6|TRBJ1-1|.|15
TGTGCCAGCAGCTTGGGTACGGGGGCAGGGACTGAAGCTTTCTTT
CASSLGTGAGTEAFF
>TRBV19|TRBJ1-2|.|14
TGTGCCAGTAGTATAGATCAGGGTAACTATGGCTACACCTTC
CASSIDQGNYGYTF
>TRBV27|TRBJ1-2|.|12
TGTGCCAGCAGTCATACAGGCTATGGCTACACCTTC
CASSHTGYGYTF
>TRBV19|TRBJ2-1|.|14
TGTGCCAGTAGTATAGTGTTTGTTTTGAATGAGCAGTTCTTC
CASSIVFVLNEQFF
>TRBV27|TRBJ1-3|.|14
TGTGCCAGCAAGGTTACGTACTCTGGAAACACCATATATTTT
CASKVTYSGNTIYF
>TRBV4-1|TRBJ1-3|TRBD1|17
TGCGCCAGCAGCCTTATTTATGGACAGGGCCCTGGAAACACCATATATTTT
CASSLIYGQGPGNTIYF
>TRBV4-2|TRBJ1-1|.|13
TGTGCCAGCAGCCAAGGGGGACACAGTGAAGCTTTCTTT
CASSQGGHSEAFF
>TRBV4-3|TRBJ2-1|TRBD1|16
TGCGCCAGCAGCCAAGATGAAGGGGGCCTTGACAATGAGCAGTTCTTC
CASSQDEGGLDNEQFF
>TRBV3-1/TRBV3-2|TRBJ1-5|.|15
TGTGCCAGCAGCCAAGGGGGGACGGGGGCTCAGCCCCAGCATTTT
CASSQGGTGAQPQHF
>TRBV18|TRBJ2-1|TRBD2|16
TGTGCCAGCTCATCGGTAACTAGCGGGAGATACAATGAGCAGTTCTTC
CASSSVTSGRYNEQFF
>TRBV7-9|TRBJ1-1|.|12
TGTGCCAGCAGTTTCTCCGGGACAGAAGCTTTCTTT
CASSFSGTEAFF
>TRBV6-1|TRBJ1-5|.|18
TGTGCCAGCAGTGAAGGATGGTTAGAGTGGGGTAGCAATCAGCCCCAGCATTTT
CASSEGWLEWGSNQPQHF
>TRBV12-2|TRBJ2-1|.|20
TGTGCAAGTCCCGGAAGGGCGGCAAACAGTGCGGGGTACTCCTACAATGAGCAGTTCTTC
CASPGRAANSAGYSYNEQFF
>TRBV12-2|TRBJ2-7|.|12
TGTGCAAGTCGCTTTTTAGGATACGAGCAGTACTTC
CASRFLGYEQYF
>TRBV27|TRBJ1-1|.|15
TGTGCCAGCAGTTTGCACGGGGGCGGGAACGCTGAAGCTTTCTTT
CASSLHGGGNAEAFF
>TRBV5-5|TRBJ1-5|.|18
TGTGCCAGCAGCGCCGGTACGGGACTCCAGATCCTTAATCAGCCCCAGCATTTT
CASSAGTGLQILNQPQHF
>TRBV18|TRBJ2-1|TRBD2|16
TGTGCCAGCTCACCACCGGGACTAGCGGGGAACAATGAGCAGTTCTTC
CASSPPGLAGNNEQFF
>TRBV6-5|TRBJ2-3|TRBD2|13
TGTGCCAGCAGGGCGGGGGTTTTGGATACGCAGTATTTT
CASRAGVLDTQYF
>TRBV14|TRBJ1-2|.|13
TGTGCCAGCAGCCCAGGGACGGACTATGGCTACACCTTC
CASSPGTDYGYTF
>TRBV10-3|TRBJ2-3|TRBD2|13
TGTGCCATCGGTAGCGGGGACACAGATACGCAGTATTTT
CAIGSGDTDTQYF
>TRBV7-8|TRBJ1-5|.|14
TGTGCCAGCAGCTTCCCAGGGATAAATCAGCCCCAGCATTTT
CASSFPGINQPQHF
>TRBV11-1|TRBJ1-1|TRBD1|15
TGTGCCAGCAGCTTAGCCCCAGGGGGCGAGGCTGAAGCTTTCTTT
CASSLAPGGEAEAFF
>TRBV19|TRBJ1-5|.|16
TGTGCCAGTAGTAACGGCAGGGTTGGTAGCAATCAGCCCCAGCATTTT
CASSNGRVGSNQPQHF